These 30 T cell receptor beta chains were all obtained from the same sample, sequenced in a study of T cell repertoires in cytomegalovirus infection. MiXCR, applied by TCRdb to the reads, yields one record per CDR3 protein. The sample carries around 490,000 distinct CDR3 sequences, roughly 29% recorded once. Material for sequencing was PBMCs. These receptors were obtained from a human donor in good health (CMV status not recorded). Some clones in this sample may be carry-over from other donors' samples.

The chain has TRBV7-4 and TRBJ2-7; TRBD2 is a possible D gene (6 bases). Trimming took 1 base from V and 3 from J, leaving 10 bases between them. Germline-derived CDR1 and CDR2 are SGHVT and SQSDAQ. The CDR3 is made up of 14 amino acids. Here the CDR3 DNA reads TGTGCCAGCAGCTTAGATAACGGGGGCTACGAGCAGTACTTC. The encoded protein is CASSLDNGGYEQYF.

This clonotype was found many times. The rearrangement uses TRBV7-2 and TRBJ1-2; 8 bases are shared with TRBD1. Looked up from germline, CDR1 is SGHTA and CDR2 is FQGNSA. The CDR3 is 13 residues long. Trimming cost V 4 bases and J 6 bases; bases outside gene matches: 4. The CDR3 loop reads CASSSRQGNGYTF. CDR3 in DNA: TGTGCCAGCAGCTCCCGACAGGGGAATGGCTACACCTTC.

The rearrangement links TRBV29-1 to TRBJ2-7, with D hard to call. Trimming removed 4 bases at V and 4 bases at J, with 11 bases between. CDR1 SQVTM and CDR2 ANQGSEA come from the germline V gene. The CDR3 is 12 residues long. CDR3 coding DNA: TGCAGCGTTGCTCCGGGCTCGTACGAGCAGTACTTC. Translating it yields CSVAPGSYEQYF.

This clonotype was found once. The chain couples TRBV20-1 to TRBJ2-7; no definite D call. This CDR3 is built from 13 residues. Germline V gene sequence: CDR1 DFQATT, CDR2 SNEGSKA (reference sequence). V was cut by 3 bases and J by 2 bases, with 11 bases left in between. CDR3 sequence reads: CSARGAAAYEQYF. The CDR3 DNA reads as TGCAGTGCTAGGGGCGCAGCCGCCTACGAGCAGTACTTC.

This clonotype came up a few times. The chain joins TRBV6-2 or TRBV6-3 to TRBJ1-1, with D maybe TRBD1 (6 bases). From germline, CDR1 is MNHEY and CDR2 SVGEGT. This CDR3 has 15 amino acids. The V and J ends lost 0 bases and 5 bases respectively, with 13 bases between them. CDR3 sequence reads: CASSYSGGRRTEAFF. CDR3 nucleotides: TGTGCCAGCAGTTACTCCGGGGGGCGCAGAACTGAAGCTTTCTTT.

This clonotype was counted ten times or more. The J gene is TRBJ1-6, the V gene TRBV7-2; perhaps TRBD1 as D (5 bases). V was cut by 8 bases and J by 5 bases, with 10 bases left in between. The CDR3 is 13 residues long. The germline V gene encodes CDR1 SGHTA and CDR2 FQGNSA. The CDR3 here is CASRDRNNSPLHF. The DNA of the CDR3 is TGTGCCAGCCGTGACAGAAATAATTCACCCCTCCACTTT.

The rearrangement uses TRBV2 and TRBJ2-7, with TRBD2 identical over 9 bases. Germline CDR1 and CDR2: SNHLY and FYNNEI. The CDR3 spans 15 residues. With 6 bases clipped from V and 2 bases from J, the junction kept 8 bases outside the gene matches. The CDR3 DNA reads as TGTGCCAGCAGCGTCAGGGCGGGAGGGCCCTACGAGCAGTACTTC. Translation gives CASSVRAGGPYEQYF.

This clonotype appeared many times. The V gene is TRBV12-3 or TRBV12-4, the J gene TRBJ2-2, with 7 bases that match TRBD1. CDR3 length: 14 residues. V shed 6 bases, J shed 5 bases, and the junction held 6 bases outside the gene matches. CDR3 bases: TGTGCCAGCAGCCCACAGGGGTGGACCGGGGAGCTGTTTTTT. Translating it yields CASSPQGWTGELFF.

The chain is built from TRBV6-5 and TRBJ1-2; 7 bases are a match to TRBD1. Germline lookup yields CDR1 MNHEY and CDR2 SVGAGI. V lost 0 bases to trimming and J lost 8 bases; unmatched junction nucleotides: 6. The CDR3 is 14 amino acids. The CDR3 loop is CASSYSPQGRGYTF. The CDR3 DNA sequence: TGTGCCAGCAGTTACTCCCCACAGGGGCGCGGCTACACCTTC.

The chain recombines TRBV6-5 with TRBJ2-1, with D maybe TRBD2 (6 bases). V gave up 7 bases and J gave up 7 bases, with 17 bases separating them. The CDR3 runs to 14 residues. Germline assignment: CDR1 MNHEY and CDR2 SVGAGI. The DNA for the CDR3 is TGTGCCAGCACCACTACCGGGAGATTGAATGAGCAGTTCTTC. Its protein is CASTTTGRLNEQFF.

This clonotype was picked up a small number of times. V and J are TRBV4-2 and TRBJ2-5, with D possibly called TRBD1 or TRBD2 (6 bases each). The CDR3 runs 18 residues. Germline CDR1 reads LGHNA; CDR2 reads YNFKEQ. V lost 0 bases, J lost 1 base, and 18 bases lay in between. The CDR3 bases are TGTGCCAGCAGCCAAGATACCGCAGGCCGGGGGCCCCAAGAGACCCAGTACTTC. As protein: CASSQDTAGRGPQETQYF.

A few counts support this clonotype. The gene calls are TRBV4-3 and TRBJ1-1, with 7 bases fitting TRBD1. Trimming at V came to 1 base and at J to 0 bases, leaving 8 bases not matched to a gene. CDR3 length: 17 residues. Germline V gene sequence: CDR1 LGHNA, CDR2 YSLEER. CDR3 sequence: CASSQGVPGGMNTEAFF. In DNA form, the CDR3 reads TGCGCCAGCAGCCAAGGGGTTCCAGGGGGAATGAACACTGAAGCTTTCTTT.

The CDR3 here is CASSLRQGANEKLFF. In nucleotides, the CDR3 is TGCGCCAGCAGCCTACGACAGGGTGCTAATGAAAAACTGTTTTTT. The chain combines TRBV4-3 with TRBJ1-4; 7 positions match TRBD1. The germline V gene has CDR1 LGHNA and CDR2 YSLEER. The CDR3 length is 15 residues. The V segment lost 4 bases and the J segment 3 bases; nucleotides outside the gene matches: 5.

This clonotype has only a few counts. CDR3 sequence: CASSAGRPPKAFF. In nucleotides, the CDR3 is TGTGCCAGCAGTGCCGGGAGGCCCCCAAAAGCTTTCTTT. The genes are TRBV6-2 or TRBV6-3 and TRBJ1-1; D is unresolved. This CDR3 is built from 13 residues. Trimming removed 5 bases at V and 9 bases at J, with 16 bases between. Germline CDR1 MNHEY, CDR2 SVGEGT.

This clonotype came up a few times. The V call is TRBV5-1, the J call TRBJ2-7; 11 bases fit TRBD2. Germline V gene data show CDR1 as SGHRS and CDR2 as YFSETQ. V lost 0 bases, J lost 4 bases, and 3 bases stayed unmatched. The CDR3 consists of 15 residues. DNA of the CDR3: TGCGCCAGCAGCTTGGATCCTAGCGGGAGGTACGAGCAGTACTTC. Its protein product is CASSLDPSGRYEQYF.

The gene calls are TRBV5-4 and TRBJ1-1; no clear D gene. This CDR3 is built from 14 residues. Germline V gene sequence: CDR1 SGHNT, CDR2 YYREEE (reference sequence). V dropped 7 bases and J dropped 4 bases, with 17 bases sitting between them. The CDR3 DNA follows: TGTGCCAGCGCCCTAGGTGGGCTGGGCACTGAAGCTTTCTTT. Translated, it gives CASALGGLGTEAFF.

The J gene is TRBJ2-2, the V gene TRBV28, with D maybe TRBD2 (6 bases). The length of the CDR3 is 16 residues. V lost 5 bases, J lost 2 bases, and 15 bases lay in between. Germline CDR1 is MDHEN and CDR2 is SYDVKM. The CDR3 loop is CASSLIRRGNTGELFF. CDR3 nucleotide sequence: TGTGCCAGCAGTCTCATTCGGAGGGGTAACACCGGGGAGCTGTTTTTT.

The CDR3 region has the DNA TGCGCCAGCAGCCCTCAAGCGGGACAGGGCTATGGCTACACCTTC. It yields the protein CASSPQAGQGYGYTF. The rearrangement links TRBV4-3 to TRBJ1-2; 9 positions match TRBD1. Per germline, CDR1 LGHNA and CDR2 YSLEER. The V and J ends lost 4 bases and 4 bases, in that order; junction bases with no gene match: 7. This CDR3 spans 15 amino acids.

V is TRBV28 and J is TRBJ1-4; TRBD1 agrees at 8 bases. J was trimmed by 0 bases and V by 6 bases; bases with no gene match: 15. Germline assignment: CDR1 MDHEN and CDR2 SYDVKM. CDR3 length equals 19 residues. CDR3 in amino acids: CASSIPGAGGLSTNEKLFF. CDR3 coding DNA: TGTGCCAGCAGCATCCCCGGAGCAGGGGGCTTGTCAACTAATGAAAAACTGTTTTTT.

This clonotype has ten or more counts. The chain couples TRBV7-9 to TRBJ1-4; no definite D call. The V end was cut by 5 bases, the J end by 7 bases, with 11 bases between. Germline CDR1 and CDR2: SEHNR and FQNEAQ (reference sequence). The CDR3 sequence is 13 residues long. The CDR3 protein is CASSPTVGEKLFF. The CDR3 DNA follows: TGTGCCAGCAGCCCGACGGTGGGTGAAAAACTGTTTTTT.

This clonotype was seen a handful of times. The chain uses TRBV7-9 and TRBJ1-2, with D perhaps matching TRBD1 (5 bases). Germline CDR1 and CDR2: SEHNR and FQNEAQ (reference sequence). The V end lost 6 bases, the J end lost 4 bases, and 15 bases lay between the germline ends. The CDR3 consists of 14 residues. DNA of the CDR3: TGTGCCAGCAGACCATCCCAGGGAGTCTATGGCTACACCTTC. Encoded protein: CASRPSQGVYGYTF.

This clonotype has a handful of counts. This chain links TRBV12-3 or TRBV12-4 with TRBJ1-4; D may be TRBD1 (6 bases). This CDR3 region has 16 residues. V gave up 4 bases and J gave up 5 bases, with 17 bases separating them. The CDR3 coding sequence is TGTGCCAGCAGTTCCCGGGGGACAACTGGAAATGAAAAACTGTTTTTT. It encodes CASSSRGTTGNEKLFF.

In its sample, this clonotype was seen a few times. The CDR3 protein is CASSQRQSTDTQYF. The CDR3 bases are TGTGCCAGCAGCCAGAGACAGAGCACAGATACGCAGTATTTT. This chain connects TRBV7-2 to TRBJ2-3, with D possibly matching TRBD1 (5 bases). Germline loops: CDR1 SGHTA, CDR2 FQGNSA. V lost 5 bases and J 0 bases, leaving 9 bases between the germline ends. This CDR3 contains 14 residues.

This clonotype was picked up a small number of times. The V and J genes are TRBV18 and TRBJ2-1; D is uncertain. The germline V gene has CDR1 KGHSH and CDR2 LQKENI. V dropped 2 bases and J dropped 0 bases, with 5 bases sitting between them. The length of the CDR3 is 14 residues. The CDR3 here is CASSPSISYNEQFF. CDR3 coding DNA: TGTGCCAGCTCACCATCTATCTCCTACAATGAGCAGTTCTTC.

This clonotype came up a few times. The DNA is omitted, as the CDR3 cannot be located on it reliably, and the CDR3 follows TCRdb's listing. The genes are TRBV11-2 and TRBJ2-3; the table's TRBD2 call for D was not verified on the DNA. The CDR3 is made up of 20 amino acids, end residues included. Germline CDR1 reads SGHAT; CDR2 reads FQNNGV. The CDR3 protein is CASSPRAAGDRYAVFSTQYF.

The rearrangement links TRBV7-4 to TRBJ2-7; no clear D. The CDR3 consists of 13 residues. In germline, CDR1 is SGHVT, CDR2 SQSDAQ. Between the trimmed V and J ends, which lost 5 bases and 3 bases, there was a span of 11 bases. The CDR3 is CASSPFDHYEQYF. The CDR3, as DNA: TGTGCCAGCAGCCCCTTTGACCACTACGAGCAGTACTTC.

This clonotype turned up a few times. The chain employs TRBV5-4 and TRBJ1-1; D possibly corresponds to TRBD1 (6 bases). Germline values: CDR1 SGHNT, CDR2 YYREEE (reference sequence). The CDR3 extends over 14 amino acids. V dropped 3 bases and J dropped 3 bases, with 12 bases sitting between them. For the CDR3, the DNA is TGTGCCAGCAGCTCCGACAGGTTGGACACTGAAGCTTTCTTT. Translating it yields CASSSDRLDTEAFF. Full variable domain (missing parts from reference TRBV5-4 and TRBJ1-1): ETGVTQSPTHLIKTRGQQVTLRCSSQSGHNTVSWYQQALGQGPQFIFQYYREEENGRGNFPPRFSGLQFPNYSSELNVNALELDDSALYLCASSSDRLDTEAFFGQGTRLTVV.

This clonotype has a count of ten or more. The rearrangement uses TRBV7-6 and TRBJ2-1, with D uncertain. This CDR3 has 16 residues. The germline V gene has CDR1 SGHVS and CDR2 FNYEAQ. The V gene lost 5 bases and the J gene lost 2 bases, with 16 bases spanning the gap. The CDR3 protein is CASSPISRKAYNEQFF. In DNA, the CDR3 is TGTGCCAGCAGCCCGATTAGCCGGAAGGCCTACAATGAGCAGTTCTTC. Combining the CDR3 with reference TRBV7-6 and TRBJ2-1 gives the whole variable domain GAGVSQSPRYKVTKRGQDVALRCDPISGHVSLYWYRQALGQGPEFLTYFNYEAQQDKSGLPNDRFSAERPEGSISTLTIQRTEQRDSAMYRCASSPISRKAYNEQFFGPGTRLTVL.

This sequence joins TRBV5-6 and TRBJ2-7; D call uncertain. Trimming took 4 bases from V and 3 from J, leaving 17 bases between them. This CDR3 has 15 amino acids. Looked up from germline, CDR1 is SGHDT and CDR2 is YYEEEE. The CDR3 spells CASSQGWQKFYEQYF. Here the CDR3 DNA reads TGTGCCAGCAGCCAAGGATGGCAGAAATTCTACGAGCAGTACTTC.

This clonotype turned up a few times. This CDR3 is CASSRETHNEQFF. DNA of the CDR3: TGTGCCAGCTCGCGGGAGACTCACAATGAGCAGTTCTTC. This chain joins TRBV2 and TRBJ2-1; 7 bases are shared with TRBD2. Germline V gene sequence: CDR1 SNHLY, CDR2 FYNNEI. The CDR3 is 13 amino acids. The V segment lost 8 bases and the J segment 5 bases; nucleotides outside the gene matches: 6.